What follows describes a single T cell receptor beta chain. CDR1 and CDR2 from the germline V gene are MRHNA and SNTAGT. There are 14 residues in the CDR3. V gave up 0 bases and J gave up 7 bases, with 13 bases separating them. Terminally differentiated effector memory CD45RA+ cells were left out of the naive CD8 fraction, which was CD45RO-negative and positively selected for CCR7. The repertoire was sequenced with immunoSEQ multiplex PCR; TCRdb's copy has only in-frame clones and lacks some. The table records some 580,000 clones, about 98% of them present only once. This sample was included in a study of shared clonotypes between healthy human individuals.

The sequence was collected from a young man in good health. Material: naive CD8+ T cells sorted from blood. The chain couples TRBV6-4 to TRBJ2-7; unclear D gene. This CDR3 reads CASSDSKIAKEQYF. The CDR3 region has the DNA TGTGCCAGCAGTGACTCGAAAATCGCTAAAGAGCAGTACTTC.